Listed below are T cell receptor beta chains from one sample, sequenced in a study of T cell responses to AZD1222 COVID-19 vaccine. Method: immunoSEQ multiplex PCR; TCRdb's copy keeps in-frame clones and lacks some. The sample has about 120,000 clones; roughly 90% are singletons. This material consisted of peripheral blood, taken on day 0 of AZD1222 vaccination. Source of these receptors: an adult in good health. The CDR3 runs from the conserved cysteine through the conserved F or W. Fields, in order: clone size, V gene, J gene, D gene, CDR3 protein, CDR3 DNA. D genes are given only for firm matches. Only part of the rows carry a size: once, few, many, or a class if the clone is expanded.

clone_size: -; v_call: TRBV28; j_call: TRBJ2-3; d_call: TRBD2; cdr3_aa: CASSFRGGRSNTQYF; cdr3_nt: TGTGCCAGCAGTTTTCGTGGCGGGAGAAGTAATACGCAGTATTTT
clone_size: -; v_call: TRBV30; j_call: TRBJ1-6; d_call: -; cdr3_aa: CAWKSGSSYNSPLHF; cdr3_nt: TGTGCCTGGAAGTCAGGGAGCTCCTATAATTCACCCCTCCACTTT
clone_size: -; v_call: TRBV9; j_call: TRBJ2-3; d_call: TRBD2; cdr3_aa: CASSVGLVRTETSGRLTDTQYF; cdr3_nt: TGTGCCAGCAGCGTAGGCCTTGTCAGGACAGAGACTAGCGGGAGGTTGACAGATACGCAGTATTTT
clone_size: -; v_call: TRBV10-2; j_call: TRBJ1-6; d_call: -; cdr3_aa: CASSDVRVEGAISPLHF; cdr3_nt: TGCGCCAGCAGTGACGTCAGGGTTGAAGGGGCCATTTCACCCCTCCACTTT
clone_size: -; v_call: TRBV5-5; j_call: TRBJ1-4; d_call: TRBD1; cdr3_aa: CASSSGQVNEKLFF; cdr3_nt: TGTGCCAGCAGCTCCGGACAGGTTAATGAAAAACTGTTTTTT
clone_size: once; v_call: TRBV24-1; j_call: TRBJ1-2; d_call: -; cdr3_aa: CATSDRTDANYGYTF; cdr3_nt: TGTGCCACCAGTGATAGGACAGATGCTAACTATGGCTACACCTTC
clone_size: -; v_call: TRBV14; j_call: TRBJ2-1; d_call: TRBD2; cdr3_aa: CASSQSLAHNEQFF; cdr3_nt: TGTGCCAGCAGCCAGTCACTAGCGCACAATGAGCAGTTCTTC
clone_size: -; v_call: TRBV28; j_call: TRBJ2-5; d_call: -; cdr3_aa: CASSLLRETQYF; cdr3_nt: TGTGCCAGCAGTTTATTAAGGGAGACCCAGTACTTC
clone_size: few; v_call: TRBV6-1; j_call: TRBJ1-2; d_call: TRBD1; cdr3_aa: CASSEEGTGGYGYTF; cdr3_nt: TGTGCCAGCAGTGAAGAAGGGACAGGGGGCTATGGCTACACCTTC
clone_size: -; v_call: TRBV2; j_call: TRBJ1-5; d_call: -; cdr3_aa: CASSAPFRVNNQPQHF; cdr3_nt: TGTGCCAGCAGCGCCCCCTTTAGAGTCAACAATCAGCCCCAGCATTTT
clone_size: -; v_call: TRBV6-1; j_call: TRBJ1-1; d_call: -; cdr3_aa: CASSEASGPGEAFF; cdr3_nt: TGTGCCAGCAGTGAAGCCTCCGGTCCGGGTGAAGCTTTCTTT
clone_size: -; v_call: TRBV19; j_call: TRBJ1-1; d_call: -; cdr3_aa: CASRGHKNTEAFF; cdr3_nt: TGTGCCAGTAGGGGACACAAGAACACTGAAGCTTTCTTT
clone_size: once; v_call: TRBV7-9; j_call: TRBJ2-7; d_call: TRBD1; cdr3_aa: CASSLFGTGVFNEQYF; cdr3_nt: TGTGCCAGCAGTTTGTTTGGGACAGGGGTTTTTAACGAGCAGTACTTC
clone_size: -; v_call: TRBV27; j_call: TRBJ1-1; d_call: -; cdr3_aa: CASSFGQTSNTEAFF; cdr3_nt: TGTGCCAGCAGTTTTGGACAGACCTCTAACACTGAAGCTTTCTTT
clone_size: -; v_call: TRBV6-5; j_call: TRBJ1-2; d_call: TRBD1; cdr3_aa: CASTRTGTLNYGYTF; cdr3_nt: TGTGCCAGCACCCGGACAGGGACCCTAAACTATGGCTACACCTTC
clone_size: -; v_call: TRBV2; j_call: TRBJ2-7; d_call: TRBD2; cdr3_aa: CASSPTSGAYEQYF; cdr3_nt: TGTGCCAGCAGTCCTACTAGCGGGGCCTACGAGCAGTACTTC
clone_size: once; v_call: TRBV3-1/TRBV3-2; j_call: TRBJ1-2; d_call: TRBD1; cdr3_aa: CASSREGQPHGYTF; cdr3_nt: TGTGCCAGCAGCCGAGAGGGACAGCCGCATGGCTACACCTTC
clone_size: -; v_call: TRBV30; j_call: TRBJ1-4; d_call: -; cdr3_aa: CAWNRAATNEKLFF; cdr3_nt: TGTGCCTGGAACAGGGCCGCAACTAATGAAAAACTGTTTTTT
clone_size: -; v_call: TRBV9; j_call: TRBJ2-1; d_call: TRBD2; cdr3_aa: CASSVQAGGYNEQFF; cdr3_nt: TGTGCCAGCAGCGTACAGGCGGGAGGATACAATGAGCAGTTCTTC
clone_size: -; v_call: TRBV27; j_call: TRBJ2-5; d_call: -; cdr3_aa: CASKGFAVQETQYF; cdr3_nt: TGTGCCAGCAAAGGTTTTGCGGTCCAAGAGACCCAGTACTTC
clone_size: -; v_call: TRBV27; j_call: TRBJ1-6; d_call: -; cdr3_aa: CGQQFIGGSPLHF; cdr3_nt: TGTGGGCAGCAGTTTATTGGGGGGTCACCCCTCCACTTT
clone_size: -; v_call: TRBV19; j_call: TRBJ2-6; d_call: -; cdr3_aa: CASSIRHRVTLSGANVLTF; cdr3_nt: TGTGCCAGTAGTATTAGACATCGGGTTACCCTGTCTGGGGCCAACGTCCTGACTTTC
clone_size: -; v_call: TRBV4-2; j_call: TRBJ1-2; d_call: -; cdr3_aa: CASSQDRLDAAYGYTF; cdr3_nt: TGTGCCAGCAGCCAAGACCGCCTGGACGCGGCTTATGGCTACACCTTC
clone_size: -; v_call: TRBV5-1; j_call: TRBJ2-2; d_call: -; cdr3_aa: CASSFNTNTGELFF; cdr3_nt: TGCGCCAGCAGCTTTAATACGAACACCGGGGAGCTGTTTTTT
clone_size: -; v_call: TRBV12-3/TRBV12-4; j_call: TRBJ1-2; d_call: -; cdr3_aa: CASSSGAGKSPF; cdr3_nt: TGTGCCAGCAGTTCCGGAGCAGGGAAGTCTCCCTTC
clone_size: -; v_call: TRBV6-5; j_call: TRBJ1-3; d_call: TRBD1; cdr3_aa: CASRFGQGGNTIYF; cdr3_nt: TGTGCCAGCAGGTTTGGACAGGGAGGAAACACCATATATTTT
clone_size: -; v_call: TRBV9; j_call: TRBJ2-4; d_call: -; cdr3_aa: CASSAGLAKNIQYF; cdr3_nt: TGTGCCAGCAGCGCGGGACTAGCCAAAAACATTCAGTACTTC
clone_size: -; v_call: TRBV30; j_call: TRBJ1-5; d_call: -; cdr3_aa: CAWSVRQTGAGFSNQPQHF; cdr3_nt: TGTGCCTGGAGTGTGCGGCAGACTGGCGCGGGGTTTAGCAATCAGCCCCAGCATTTT
clone_size: -; v_call: TRBV20-1; j_call: TRBJ1-2; d_call: -; cdr3_aa: CSAGANYGYTF; cdr3_nt: TGCAGTGCAGGGGCCAACTATGGCTACACCTTC
clone_size: -; v_call: TRBV6-5; j_call: TRBJ1-2; d_call: -; cdr3_aa: CASSPRGGLGGYTF; cdr3_nt: TGTGCCAGCAGTCCCCGAGGGGGGCTGGGGGGCTACACCTTC
clone_size: -; v_call: TRBV3-1/TRBV3-2; j_call: TRBJ2-7; d_call: TRBD1; cdr3_aa: CASSHLGQYEQYF; cdr3_nt: TGTGCCAGCAGCCATCTGGGACAGTACGAGCAGTACTTC
clone_size: few; v_call: TRBV18; j_call: TRBJ2-7; d_call: -; cdr3_aa: CASSKNRGGSTYEQYF; cdr3_nt: TGTGCCAGCTCAAAAAACAGGGGAGGATCCACCTACGAGCAGTACTTC
clone_size: -; v_call: TRBV27; j_call: TRBJ2-7; d_call: TRBD2; cdr3_aa: CASSLLLAGGPKYEQYF; cdr3_nt: TGTGCCAGCAGTTTGCTCCTAGCGGGAGGGCCAAAATACGAGCAGTACTTC
clone_size: -; v_call: TRBV10-3; j_call: TRBJ2-3; d_call: TRBD1; cdr3_aa: CAISGTGKDTQYF; cdr3_nt: TGTGCCATCAGCGGGACAGGGAAAGATACGCAGTATTTT
clone_size: -; v_call: TRBV29-1; j_call: TRBJ1-2; d_call: -; cdr3_aa: CSAKGRGQGYTF; cdr3_nt: TGCAGCGCGAAAGGCAGGGGACAAGGCTACACCTTC
clone_size: once; v_call: TRBV6-1; j_call: TRBJ1-2; d_call: -; cdr3_aa: CASREGDVNYGYTF; cdr3_nt: TGTGCCAGCAGGGAAGGGGATGTGAACTATGGCTACACCTTC
clone_size: -; v_call: TRBV27; j_call: TRBJ1-3; d_call: -; cdr3_aa: CASSFRGGVGNTIYF; cdr3_nt: TGTGCCAGCAGTTTTAGAGGGGGGGTTGGAAACACCATATATTTT
clone_size: -; v_call: TRBV20-1; j_call: TRBJ2-3; d_call: TRBD2; cdr3_aa: CSARGTSGLSF; cdr3_nt: TGCAGTGCTAGAGGGACTAGCGGACTGTCTTTT
clone_size: -; v_call: TRBV2; j_call: TRBJ2-2; d_call: -; cdr3_aa: CASKRETGELFF; cdr3_nt: TGTGCCAGCAAACGGGAAACCGGGGAGCTGTTTTTT
clone_size: -; v_call: TRBV4-1; j_call: TRBJ1-5; d_call: -; cdr3_aa: CASSQDRNQPQHF; cdr3_nt: TGCGCCAGCAGCCAAGACAGAAATCAGCCCCAGCATTTT
clone_size: once; v_call: TRBV7-6; j_call: TRBJ1-1; d_call: TRBD1; cdr3_aa: CASSWDRDRVGTEAFF; cdr3_nt: TGTGCCAGCAGCTGGGACCGGGACAGGGTCGGGACTGAAGCTTTCTTT
clone_size: -; v_call: TRBV5-1; j_call: TRBJ2-2; d_call: -; cdr3_aa: CASSFLGSDTGELFF; cdr3_nt: TGCGCCAGCAGCTTTCTGGGTTCGGACACCGGGGAGCTGTTTTTT
clone_size: -; v_call: TRBV28; j_call: TRBJ1-3; d_call: -; cdr3_aa: CASSLAGAESGNTIYF; cdr3_nt: TGTGCCAGCAGTTTGGCGGGGGCAGAGTCTGGAAACACCATATATTTT
clone_size: -; v_call: TRBV7-9; j_call: TRBJ1-2; d_call: -; cdr3_aa: CASSPLFVYGYTF; cdr3_nt: TGTGCCAGCAGCCCCTTGTTTGTATATGGCTACACCTTC
clone_size: -; v_call: TRBV27; j_call: TRBJ1-5; d_call: TRBD1; cdr3_aa: CASSQGQGSNQPQHF; cdr3_nt: TGTGCCAGCAGCCAGGGACAGGGGAGCAATCAGCCCCAGCATTTT
clone_size: few; v_call: TRBV2; j_call: TRBJ1-2; d_call: -; cdr3_aa: CASQLEKGRHGYTF; cdr3_nt: TGTGCCAGCCAACTGGAGAAGGGAAGACATGGCTACACCTTC
clone_size: -; v_call: TRBV12-3/TRBV12-4; j_call: TRBJ1-5; d_call: -; cdr3_aa: CASGDGYQPQHF; cdr3_nt: TGTGCCAGCGGGGACGGATATCAGCCCCAGCATTTT